This T cell receptor (beta chain) stems from a study of T cells in Graves' hyperthyroidism and ophthalmopathy. Hyperthyroidism had been newly diagnosed in patients aged 18 to 65, and its duration was under 2 months. Not enrolled were patients with uncontrolled infection, other autoimmune disease, pregnancy or lactation. A note on this clonotype: What it recognizes is unknown.

Germline V gene lookup returns CDR1 ENHRY and CDR2 SYGVKD. V was cut by 2 bases and J by 4 bases, with 20 bases left in between. The CDR3 length is 17 residues. Study results and limitations: Ophthalmopathy stood apart from stable hyperthyroidism in a 13 V-J model. The model made its ophthalmopathy prediction, and onset followed a median approximately 7 months later.

Using RNA transcripts as the source, TCR beta CDR3 regions were amplified. The TCR CDR3 was amplified in a first-round RT-PCR using the HTBI primer set. TCRdb recomputed calls from the multiplex PCR reads with MiXCR, one row per CDR3 protein. Among hundreds of thousands of distinct CDR3 sequences listed, 38% were seen once. The sample consisted of blood. The TCR sequence derives from a man aged 18 to 30 with Graves' hyperthyroidism. The chain joins TRBV10-3 to TRBJ1-2; D is ambiguous. CDR3 in amino acids: CAISERGSGYKGYGYTF. CDR3 DNA sequence: TGTGCCATCAGTGAGCGGGGTTCCGGCTACAAGGGCTATGGCTACACCTTC.